The T cell receptor (beta chain) described here comes from a study of blood T cell repertoires in COVID-19. Study background: The United States, Italy and Spain provided the acute and convalescent COVID-19 samples.

Germline V lookup: CDR1 MGHRA, CDR2 YSYEKL. The CDR3 is 16 residues long. V shed 3 bases and J 4 bases; nucleotides not matched to a gene: 8. A word on this clone: Other DNA variants within this sample encode the same CDR3.

TCRdb keeps only in-frame clones here, not all; method: immunoSEQ multiplex PCR. This sample yields approximately 120,000 clones, of which over 70% are seen a single time; about 5.4% belongs to the top ten. The TCR comes from an elderly man with active or convalescent COVID-19. The sample consisted of peripheral blood. This chain uses TRBV4-1 with TRBJ2-1; TRBD2 matches at 8 bases. CDR3 sequence (DNA): TGCGCCAGCAGCCAGGGGGTAGCGGGGCGGTACAATGAGCAGTTCTTC. Translating it yields CASSQGVAGRYNEQFF.